This T cell receptor beta chain was documented in a study of blood T cell repertoires in COVID-19. Germline V gene lookup returns CDR1 SGHNT and CDR2 YYREEE (reference sequence). The CDR3 length is 14 residues. Germline trimming cut 5 bases from V and 4 bases from J; bases unmatched to any gene: 8. Only in-frame clones appear in the TCRdb table, and some are missing; sequencing was by immunoSEQ multiplex PCR. The sample lists about 190,000 clones, less than 80% seen once, with roughly 12% in the top ten. This clone came up a few times. The V and J genes are TRBV5-4 and TRBJ1-1; the match to TRBD1 covers 7 bases. This TCR came from a man in his fifties or sixties who had recovered from COVID-19. Sequences were obtained from peripheral blood. The CDR3 sequence is CASSKGGARTEAFF. CDR3 coding DNA: TGTGCCAGCAGTAAAGGGGGCGCGCGCACTGAAGCTTTCTTT. Full variable domain (remainder filled in from reference TRBV5-4 and TRBJ1-1): ETGVTQSPTHLIKTRGQQVTLRCSSQSGHNTVSWYQQALGQGPQFIFQYYREEENGRGNFPPRFSGLQFPNYSSELNVNALELDDSALYLCASSKGGARTEAFFGQGTRLTVV.